These 22 T cell receptor beta chains share one sample of origin, sequenced in a study of T cell repertoires in cytomegalovirus infection. TCRdb re-called the reads through MiXCR, storing one row per CDR3 protein. The table shows nearly 650,000 distinct CDR3 sequences, with approximately 24% occurring only once. The source material was CD8+ T cells from PBMCs. Source of these receptors: a human donor in good health (CMV status not recorded). Some clones in this sample may be carry-over from other donors' samples.

J is TRBJ1-2 and V is TRBV10-3; no definite D call. CDR3 length: 13 amino acids. The V end was cut by 3 bases, the J end by 2 bases, with 7 bases between. CDR1 ENHRY and CDR2 SYGVKD come from the germline V gene. CDR3 bases: TGTGCCATCAGTGAAGATCCCAACTATGGCTACACCTTC. Its protein is CAISEDPNYGYTF.

This clonotype was found a few times. The chain combines TRBV7-9 with TRBJ2-3; TRBD1 might be the D (6 bases). Trimming cost V 5 bases and J 0 bases, with 15 bases left between them. Germline CDR1 reads SEHNR; CDR2 reads FQNEAQ (reference sequence). The length of the CDR3 is 16 residues. The CDR3 loop is CASSGPPGQSTDTQYF. As DNA, the CDR3 is TGTGCCAGCAGCGGTCCTCCGGGACAAAGCACAGATACGCAGTATTTT.

V is TRBV10-3 and J is TRBJ1-1, with no clear D. Germline CDR1 is ENHRY and CDR2 is SYGVKD. Trimming shortened V by 10 bases and J by 4 bases, and 19 bases separated the two germline ends. The CDR3 sequence is 14 residues long. CDR3 amino acids: CATLAVGMGTEAFF. Here the CDR3 DNA reads TGTGCCACCTTAGCAGTGGGCATGGGCACTGAAGCTTTCTTT.

In this sample, this clonotype turned up a few times. V and J are TRBV27 and TRBJ1-2, with D possibly matching TRBD1 (6 bases). Trimming took off 0 bases at V and 4 bases at J, with 9 bases between the two ends. Germline CDR1 MNHEY, CDR2 SMNVEV (reference sequence). This CDR3 is 14 amino acids long. The CDR3 bases are TGTGCCAGCAGTTTATCCGGGACACCCTATGGCTACACCTTC. Protein product: CASSLSGTPYGYTF.

J is TRBJ2-7 and V is TRBV6-2 or TRBV6-3; either TRBD1 or TRBD2 may supply D (5 bases each). This CDR3 comprises 17 residues. CDR1 and CDR2 (germline): MNHEY, SVGEGT. The ends were cut back, 6 bases at V and 6 bases at J, with 27 bases in the middle. The chain's CDR3 is CASSLSAPGRTWGEQYV. In nucleotides, the CDR3 is TGTGCCAGCAGCTTAAGTGCCCCGGGACGGACTTGGGGCGAGCAGTACGTC.

The CDR3 region is CASIFRGGDGYTF. DNA of the CDR3: TGTGCCAGCATTTTCAGGGGAGGGGATGGCTACACCTTC. The V and J genes are TRBV2 and TRBJ1-2; possibly TRBD1 for D (6 bases). The CDR3 extends over 13 amino acids. V was clipped by 7 bases and J by 6 bases, with 15 bases between them. Per the germline V gene, CDR1 is SNHLY and CDR2 is FYNNEI.

The gene calls are TRBV29-1 and TRBJ2-2; 7 positions agree with TRBD1. Unmatched junction bases numbered 3, after V lost 5 bases and J lost 6 bases. Germline V gene lookup returns CDR1 SQVTM and CDR2 ANQGSEA. This CDR3 contains 12 residues. CDR3 residues: CSVPTGAGELFF. CDR3 DNA sequence: TGCAGCGTTCCTACAGGGGCCGGGGAGCTGTTTTTT.

This clonotype was counted a single time. This chain connects TRBV29-1 to TRBJ2-3; 8 nucleotides match TRBD1. CDR1 is SQVTM and CDR2 is ANQGSEA in the germline V gene. V lost 7 bases and J lost 5; bases outside the gene matches: 8. This CDR3 comprises 13 residues. The chain's CDR3 is CSADRGIEDTQYF. The CDR3 region has the DNA TGCAGCGCTGACAGGGGTATTGAAGATACGCAGTATTTT.

The CDR3 DNA follows: TGTGCCAGCAGCGAGACTAGCGGGGGATTAGGCTATGAGCAGTTCTTC. This gives the protein CASSETSGGLGYEQFF. This rearrangement joins TRBV28 to TRBJ2-1; TRBD2 agrees at 12 bases. With V trimmed by 6 bases and J by 8 bases, 11 bases remained unmatched. Germline V gene data show CDR1 as MDHEN and CDR2 as SYDVKM. The CDR3 loop spans 16 amino acids.

The chain has TRBV20-1 and TRBJ2-1; possible D gene TRBD2, 7 bases. The CDR3 length is 14 residues. Trimming took 2 bases from V and 6 from J, leaving 14 bases between them. The germline CDR1 and CDR2 sequences are DFQATT and SNEGSKA (reference sequence). The DNA of the CDR3 is TGCAGTGCTAGACGAAGGGGGGGCCCCAATGAGCAGTTCTTC. The encoded protein is CSARRRGGPNEQFF.

The chain is built from TRBV12-3 or TRBV12-4 and TRBJ2-1; 15 positions agree with TRBD2. Trimming removed 6 bases from V and 8 bases from J; junction bases left unmatched: 2. The CDR3 length is 14 residues. The DNA of the CDR3 is TGTGCCAGCAGCTGGACTAGCGGGGGGGATGAGCAGTTCTTC. Translated, it gives CASSWTSGGDEQFF.

This chain uses TRBV19 with TRBJ1-1, with D possibly matching TRBD1 (5 bases). V lost 5 bases and J lost 0, with 13 bases in between. Per the germline V gene, CDR1 is LNHDA and CDR2 is SQIVND (reference sequence). The CDR3 covers 15 residues. Here the CDR3 DNA reads TGTGCCAGTAGTGGATACGACAGTATGAACACTGAAGCTTTCTTT. Residues: CASSGYDSMNTEAFF.

This clonotype came up many times. CDR3 coding DNA: TGTGCCAGCCTCGAGCGGGGCCCTCTTCAAGAGACCCAGTACTTC. This encodes CASLERGPLQETQYF. The chain has TRBV7-8 and TRBJ2-5; 7 nucleotides agree with TRBD2. The V gene end was trimmed by 8 bases and the J gene end by 2 bases; junction bases not matched to a gene: 11. The CDR3 covers 15 residues. The V gene's germline CDR1 is SGHVS and CDR2 FQNEAQ.

The gene calls are TRBV20-1 and TRBJ2-5; 8 bases fit TRBD1. V was clipped by 6 bases and J by 5 bases; unmatched bases: 8. Germline V gene lookup returns CDR1 DFQATT and CDR2 SNEGSKA (reference sequence). The CDR3 totals 13 residues. The CDR3 loop reads CSAPWTGMETQYF. The CDR3 nucleotides are TGCAGTGCCCCCTGGACAGGGATGGAGACCCAGTACTTC.

The rearrangement links TRBV2 to TRBJ1-2; D gene ambiguous. Between the trimmed V and J ends, which lost 4 bases and 4 bases, there was a span of 7 bases. CDR1 and CDR2 from the germline V gene are SNHLY and FYNNEI. The CDR3 loop spans 12 amino acids. The CDR3, as DNA: TGTGCCAGCAGTGGCGGGTCCTATGGCTACACCTTC. It yields the protein CASSGGSYGYTF.

J is TRBJ1-1 and V is TRBV20-1; no reliable D call. Germline V CDR1 and CDR2: DFQATT, SNEGSKA (reference sequence). The CDR3 loop spans 12 amino acids. V was pared by 0 bases and J by 1 base, with 3 bases between. The CDR3 is CSARDTNTEAFF. The CDR3 nucleotides are TGCAGTGCTAGAGATACGAACACTGAAGCTTTCTTT.

In its sample, this clonotype was seen many times. The chain carries TRBV7-2 and TRBJ2-1, with a weak D call TRBD1 (6 bases). Germline V lookup: CDR1 SGHTA, CDR2 FQGNSA. This CDR3 has 20 residues. V shed 1 base and J shed 2 bases, with 24 bases lying between them. The CDR3 region has the DNA TGTGCCAGCAGCTTAGACCCGAACGGGACAACTTGGTCGGCCTACAATGAGCAGTTCTTC. Translation: CASSLDPNGTTWSAYNEQFF.

The chain uses TRBV6-2 or TRBV6-3 and TRBJ1-6; the D gene is possibly TRBD1 (5 bases). Trimming stripped 6 bases from V and 0 bases from J, with 12 bases between. The CDR3 has 16 residues. Germline V gives CDR1 MNHEY, CDR2 SVGEGT. This chain's CDR3 is CASSDDRSSYNSPLHF. In DNA form, the CDR3 reads TGTGCCAGCAGCGATGACAGAAGCTCCTATAATTCACCCCTCCACTTT.

In its sample, this clonotype was seen a few times. This chain connects TRBV6-6 to TRBJ1-1; unclear D gene. CDR1 and CDR2 from the germline V gene are MNHNY and SVGAGI (reference sequence). The length of the CDR3 is 11 residues. The V and J ends lost 7 bases and 6 bases respectively, with 9 bases between them. The CDR3 DNA sequence: TGTGCCAGCATTTTACCCCCTGAAGCTTTCTTT. This encodes CASILPPEAFF.

This clonotype appeared many times. The chain has TRBV7-6 and TRBJ1-1, with D unresolved. Deletions cut 6 bases from V and 4 bases from J, with 15 bases between. Germline CDR1 SGHVS, CDR2 FNYEAQ. This CDR3 spans 14 amino acids. The CDR3 DNA reads TGTGCCAGCAGTCAAAGTAGCGGCGGCACTGAAGCTTTCTTT. The encoded protein is CASSQSSGGTEAFF.

This clonotype was counted a few times. The rearrangement joins TRBV10-3 to TRBJ1-2; D is unclear. Trimming took 6 bases from V and 6 from J, leaving 8 bases between them. CDR1 and CDR2 (germline): ENHRY, SYGVKD. The CDR3 has 11 residues. The CDR3 is CAIRLLDGYTF. The CDR3 DNA reads TGTGCCATCAGGCTGCTAGATGGCTACACCTTC.

The V call is TRBV14, the J call TRBJ2-1; a possible D gene is TRBD2 (5 bases). The CDR3 is made up of 17 amino acids. Trimming removed 4 bases at V and 7 bases at J, with 23 bases between. Germline CDR1 and CDR2: SGHDN and FVKESK. The CDR3 coding sequence is TGTGCCAGCAGCCTCACCTCCAGCGGCCCGCTTGGGAATGAGCAGTTCTTC. It specifies CASSLTSSGPLGNEQFF.